Sequencing of this TCR beta chain was carried out in a study of T cell responses to AZD1222 COVID-19 vaccine (dated by TCRdb to the early 2020s). A note on the overall study: AZD1222 recipients with second doses at about 4 weeks or about 12 weeks were pooled, because spike-specific TCR depth and breadth did not differ between schedules. TCR sequencing covered 230 or so trial participants: 200 to 220 given two doses of AZD1222 and about 26 given two doses of MenACWY control vaccine. Trial participants were enrolled by age into subgroups of 18-55, 56-69 and 70-plus years, and 148, 28 and 57 TCR-sequenced participants, respectively, were included in these subgroups.

According to the germline V gene (reference sequence), CDR1 reads LNHDA and CDR2 reads SQIVND. The CDR3 has 16 amino acids, counting the end cysteine and phenylalanine. Only the CDR3 DNA is retained, 48 bases long and in frame from the first base. After removal of 5 bases from V and 1 base from J, the junction retains 5 bases not matched to a gene. The CDR3 regions of human TCRbeta chains were analyzed by immunosequencing. The paper's processing steps were these. TCRs in the repertoires were matched against a reference library of SARS-CoV-2-specific TCRs that had been generated with the MIRA antigen-specificity platform. Breadth meant the fraction of unique TCRs that were SARS-CoV-2-associated, whereas depth meant the fraction of total T cells that were SARS-CoV-2-associated. Using the MIRA data, every spike-specific TCR was mapped to the spike region that the TCR reacted to and assigned to either a CD4 or a CD8 class. Log10-transformed breadth and depth values were compared by one-way ANOVA with Sidak's multiple comparisons tests. The table comes from immuneACCESS by way of TCRdb, which keeps in-frame sequences with V and J called. Part of the clones is missing from these tables; in studies checked, under half for an unresolved V gene and the rest for unknown reasons. The V and J calls and clone size were taken over from that table, and D and trimming were inferred from the DNA. The sample table shows more than 140,000 clones, and approximately 88% are seen once. The leading ten clones occupy less than 2.5% of the sample.

Concerning this clone: The target of this receptor is not known. Base-call qualities are not available, and no considerably larger clone is one nucleotide away.

Broader findings and caveats from the paper: Conclusions about previously exposed vaccinees are limited, since just five or six AZD1222 recipients were seropositive for SARS-CoV-2 at baseline. In the small 56-69-year group, the increase in depth fell short of significance, most likely because of low power. Reportedly, almost half of the unique spike-specific TCRs recognized epitopes lying outside the regions that are mutated in the B.1.351 and B.1.1.7 variants. The vaccine-associated CD4 TCRs covered the entire spike protein, and the dominant responses fell in regions 160-218 and 743-854. Participants were mostly white British, with more females than males. The authors suggested clonal diversity may have been underestimated. Spike-specific TCR breadth and depth rose significantly after two AZD1222 doses compared with day 0 and with MenACWY recipients. Because no day 14 peak-response samples were available, repertoires were characterized only after the peak T cell response.

This specimen's time point label, per the study, means: baseline before first vaccination. Vaccinee samples came from UK trials COV001 and COV002, including a single-blind randomized controlled phase 2/3 trial of AZD1222 (ChAdOx1 nCoV-19) in healthy adults. Trial participant PBMC samples were collected at day 0 and day 28 after the second dose for TCRbeta chain sequencing. This receptor chain uses TRBV19 and TRBJ1-1; 12 bases in the middle match TRBD1. This receptor was taken from an adult in good health. The specimen comprised peripheral blood, sampled on day 0 of AZD1222 vaccination. The DNA sequence is TGTGCCAGTAGTGCCGGGACAGGGGGCAGGAACACTGAAGCTTTCTTT. The translation is CASSAGTGGRNTEAFF.